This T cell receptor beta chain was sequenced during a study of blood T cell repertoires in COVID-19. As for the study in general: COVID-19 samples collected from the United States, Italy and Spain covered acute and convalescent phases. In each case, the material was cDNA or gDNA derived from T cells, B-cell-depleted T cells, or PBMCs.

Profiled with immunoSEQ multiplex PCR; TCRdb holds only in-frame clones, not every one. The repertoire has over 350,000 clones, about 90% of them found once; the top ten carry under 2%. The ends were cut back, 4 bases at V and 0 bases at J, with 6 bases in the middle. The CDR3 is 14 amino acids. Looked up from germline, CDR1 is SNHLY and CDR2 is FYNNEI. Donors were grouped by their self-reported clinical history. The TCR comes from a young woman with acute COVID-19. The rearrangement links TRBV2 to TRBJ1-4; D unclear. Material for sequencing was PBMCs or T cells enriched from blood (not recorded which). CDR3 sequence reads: CASSVASTNEKLFF. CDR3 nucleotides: TGTGCCAGCAGTGTGGCCTCAACTAATGAAAAACTGTTTTTT.